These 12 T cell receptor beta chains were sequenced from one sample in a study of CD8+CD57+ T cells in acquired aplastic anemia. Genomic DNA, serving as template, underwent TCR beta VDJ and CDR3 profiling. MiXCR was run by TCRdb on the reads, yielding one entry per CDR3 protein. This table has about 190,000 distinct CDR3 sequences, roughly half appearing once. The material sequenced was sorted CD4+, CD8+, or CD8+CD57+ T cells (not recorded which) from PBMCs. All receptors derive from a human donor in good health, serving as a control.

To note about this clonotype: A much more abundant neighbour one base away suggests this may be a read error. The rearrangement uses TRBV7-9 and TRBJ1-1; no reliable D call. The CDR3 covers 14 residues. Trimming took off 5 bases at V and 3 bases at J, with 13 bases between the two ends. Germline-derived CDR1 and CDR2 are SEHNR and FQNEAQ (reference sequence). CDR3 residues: CASSERTVDTEAFF. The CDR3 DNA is TGTGCCAGCAGCGAGAGGACGGTGGACACTGAAGCTTTCTTT.

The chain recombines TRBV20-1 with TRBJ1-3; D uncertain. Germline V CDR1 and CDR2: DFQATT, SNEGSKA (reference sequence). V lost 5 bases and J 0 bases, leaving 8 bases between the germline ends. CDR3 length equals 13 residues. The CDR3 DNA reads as TGCAGTGCTTCAAAGGTCTCTGGAAACACCATATATTTT. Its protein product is CSASKVSGNTIYF.

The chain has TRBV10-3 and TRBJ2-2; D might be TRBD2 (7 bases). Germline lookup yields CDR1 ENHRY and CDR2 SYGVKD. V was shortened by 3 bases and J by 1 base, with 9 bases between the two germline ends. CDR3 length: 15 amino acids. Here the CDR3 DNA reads TGTGCCATCAGTGATAGGGGGGGGAACACCGGGGAGCTGTTTTTT. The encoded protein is CAISDRGGNTGELFF.

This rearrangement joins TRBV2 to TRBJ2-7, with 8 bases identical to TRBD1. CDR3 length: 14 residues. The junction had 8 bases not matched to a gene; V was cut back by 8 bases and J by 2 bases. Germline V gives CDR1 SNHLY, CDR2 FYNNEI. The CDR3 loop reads CASGRDRFPYEQYF. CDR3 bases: TGTGCCAGCGGCCGGGACAGGTTCCCCTACGAGCAGTACTTC.

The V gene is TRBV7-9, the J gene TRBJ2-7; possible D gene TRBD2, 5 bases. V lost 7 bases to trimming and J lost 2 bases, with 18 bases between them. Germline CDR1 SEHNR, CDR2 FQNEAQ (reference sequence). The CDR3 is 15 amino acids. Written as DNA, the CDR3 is TGTGCCAGCAAATCGCGTTCGGGGTTCACCTACGAGCAGTACGTC. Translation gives CASKSRSGFTYEQYV.

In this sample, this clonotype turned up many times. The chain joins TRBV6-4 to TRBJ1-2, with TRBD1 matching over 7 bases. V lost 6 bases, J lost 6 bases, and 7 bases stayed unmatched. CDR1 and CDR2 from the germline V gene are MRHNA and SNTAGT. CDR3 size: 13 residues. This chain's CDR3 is CASRPSGTDGYTF. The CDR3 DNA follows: TGTGCCAGCAGACCTTCCGGGACAGATGGCTACACCTTC.

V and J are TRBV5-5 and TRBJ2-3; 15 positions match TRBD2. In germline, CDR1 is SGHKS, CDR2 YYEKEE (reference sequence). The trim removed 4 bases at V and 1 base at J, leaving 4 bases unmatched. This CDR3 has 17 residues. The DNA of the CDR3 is TGTGCCAGCAGCCTCAGGACTAGCGGGGGGGGCACAGATACGCAGTATTTT. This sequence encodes CASSLRTSGGGTDTQYF.

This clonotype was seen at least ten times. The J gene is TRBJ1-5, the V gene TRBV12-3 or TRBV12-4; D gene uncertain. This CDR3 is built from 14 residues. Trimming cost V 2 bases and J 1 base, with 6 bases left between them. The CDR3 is CASSLMGSNQPQHF. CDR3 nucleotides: TGTGCCAGCAGTTTAATGGGCAGCAATCAGCCCCAGCATTTT.

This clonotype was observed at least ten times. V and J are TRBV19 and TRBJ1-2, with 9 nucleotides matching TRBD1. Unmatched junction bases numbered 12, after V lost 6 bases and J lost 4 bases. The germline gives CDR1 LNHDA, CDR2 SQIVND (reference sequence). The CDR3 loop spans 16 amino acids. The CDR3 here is CASSFTDRGYVYGYTF. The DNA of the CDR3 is TGTGCCAGTAGCTTCACGGACAGGGGATATGTCTATGGCTACACCTTC. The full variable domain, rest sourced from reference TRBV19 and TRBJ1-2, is DGGITQSPKYLFRKEGQNVTLSCEQNLNHDAMYWYRQDPGQGLRLIYYSQIVNDFQKGDIAEGYSVSREKKESFPLTVTSAQKNPTAFYLCASSFTDRGYVYGYTFGSGTRLTVV.

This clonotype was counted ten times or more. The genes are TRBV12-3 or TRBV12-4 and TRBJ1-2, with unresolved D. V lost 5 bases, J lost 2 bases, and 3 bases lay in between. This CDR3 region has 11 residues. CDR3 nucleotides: TGTGCCAGCAGTCTAAACTATGGCTACACCTTC. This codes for CASSLNYGYTF.

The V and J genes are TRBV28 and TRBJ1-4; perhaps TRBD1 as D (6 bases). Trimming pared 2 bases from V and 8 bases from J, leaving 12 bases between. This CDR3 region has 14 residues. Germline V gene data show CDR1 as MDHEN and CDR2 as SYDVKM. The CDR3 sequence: CASSLGGAKEKLFF. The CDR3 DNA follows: TGTGCCAGCAGTTTAGGGGGGGCGAAAGAAAAACTGTTTTTT. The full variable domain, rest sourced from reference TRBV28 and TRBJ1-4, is DVKVTQSSRYLVKRTGEKVFLECVQDMDHENMFWYRQDPGLGLRLIYFSYDVKMKEKGDIPEGYSVSREKKERFSLILESASTNQTSMYLCASSLGGAKEKLFFGSGTQLSVL.

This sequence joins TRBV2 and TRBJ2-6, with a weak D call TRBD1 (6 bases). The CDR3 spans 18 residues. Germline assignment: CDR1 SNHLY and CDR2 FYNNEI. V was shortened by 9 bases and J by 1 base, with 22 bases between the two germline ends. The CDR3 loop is CARTKGVGQTSGANVLTF. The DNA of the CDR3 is TGTGCCAGGACTAAAGGGGTAGGACAGACATCTGGGGCCAACGTCCTGACTTTC.